Below, 25 T cell receptor beta chains from the same sample are listed, as sequenced in a study of metastatic and nonmetastatic thyroid tumors. Prior to thyroid surgery, none of the patients had received any treatment. TCRdb reanalyzed the PCR reads via MiXCR. The sample has some 30,000 clones, more than 10% seen once; the top ten hold more than 15%. Material for sequencing was blood. These receptor sequences come from a female donor with papillary thyroid cancer or a benign thyroid nodule (not recorded which). Some clones in this sample may be carry-over from other donors' samples.

This clone occurred many times. This chain joins TRBV5-4 and TRBJ1-2; 8 bases are a match to TRBD1. The length of the CDR3 is 16 residues. Unmatched junction bases numbered 10, after V lost 4 bases and J lost 2 bases. From germline, CDR1 is SGHNT and CDR2 YYREEE (reference sequence). DNA for the CDR3: TGTGCCAGCAGCCTTGCACTCTGGACAGGGAACTATGGCTACACCTTC. Its translation is CASSLALWTGNYGYTF.

This clone appeared many times. This clone may be a read error of a much larger clone one base away. The sample holds other DNA sequences that translate to the same CDR3. The chain is built from TRBV20-1 and TRBJ2-5; tentatively, D is TRBD1 (5 bases). The germline CDR1 and CDR2 sequences are DFQATT and SNEGSKA (reference sequence). The CDR3 extends over 14 amino acids. This CDR3 is CSARDKGILRAQYF. The CDR3 bases are TGCAGTGCTAGAGATAAGGGGATACTAAGGGCCCAGTACTTT.

In its sample, this clone was seen many times. This rearrangement joins TRBV4-3 to TRBJ2-3; 7 bases match TRBD2. Germline V gene data show CDR1 as LGHNA and CDR2 as YSLEER. This CDR3 has 16 residues. The J segment lost 0 bases and the V segment lost 3 bases, leaving 6 bases of the junction unmatched. The chain's CDR3 is CASSHAGRESTDTQYF. CDR3 bases: TGCGCCAGCAGCCACGCCGGGCGGGAGAGCACAGATACGCAGTATTTT.

This clone was found a few times. The chain links TRBV27 to TRBJ2-7, with 10 bases that match TRBD2. The germline CDR1 and CDR2 sequences are MNHEY and SMNVEV (reference sequence). The ends lost 5 bases at V and 1 base at J; junction bases unmatched: 5. The CDR3 runs to 15 residues. CDR3 DNA: TGTGCCAGCAGTCCCCTGGGACTAGCGTCCTACGAGCAGTACTTC. It yields the protein CASSPLGLASYEQYF.

Many counts were recorded for this clone. The rearrangement joins TRBV2 to TRBJ2-4; TRBD2 agrees at 10 bases. The germline V gene encodes CDR1 SNHLY and CDR2 FYNNEI. This CDR3 contains 15 residues. J was trimmed by 2 bases and V by 8 bases; bases with no gene match: 6. For the CDR3, the DNA is TGTGCCAGCCGGGAGCGGGAGGGACCCAAAAACATTCAGTACTTC. Its protein product is CASREREGPKNIQYF.

Worth noting for this clone: At one of its ends the junction is not consistent with the germline gene, which may arise from a read error. The chain carries TRBV7-7 and TRBJ2-6; tentative D call: TRBD1 (5 bases). CDR3 size: 16 residues. CDR1 SSHAT and CDR2 FNYEAQ come from the germline V gene (reference sequence). CDR3 loop: CASSLEGAYGANVLTF. DNA for the CDR3: TGTGCTAGCAGCTTGGAAGGGGCATATGGGGCCAACGTCCTGACTTTC.

This clone was seen many times. This rearrangement joins TRBV6-1 to TRBJ2-5; the D gene is possibly TRBD2 (7 bases). Germline V gene lookup returns CDR1 MNHNS and CDR2 SASEGT. The CDR3 is 17 amino acids. V lost 6 bases, J lost 2 bases, and 22 bases lay in between. In DNA, the CDR3 is TGTGCCAGCAGACATCGGGGGGCGGAGATCTCACAAGAGACCCAGTACTTC. As protein: CASRHRGAEISQETQYF.

This clone was seen repeatedly, ten times or more. This chain connects TRBV10-2 to TRBJ2-5, with D perhaps given as TRBD1 or TRBD2 (6 bases each). V was cut by 4 bases and J by 4 bases, with 13 bases left in between. Germline values: CDR1 WSHSY, CDR2 SAAADI. This CDR3 comprises 14 residues. This chain's CDR3 is CASSGHRDSETQYF. Written as DNA, the CDR3 is TGCGCCAGCAGTGGGCACAGGGACTCAGAGACCCAGTACTTC.

This clone occurred many times. V gene TRBV6-2 or TRBV6-3 combines with J gene TRBJ1-1; 10 nucleotides line up with TRBD1. Germline-derived CDR1 and CDR2 are MNHEY and SVGEGT. CDR3 length: 13 amino acids. The trim removed 11 bases at V and 4 bases at J, leaving 7 bases unmatched. CDR3 nucleotide sequence: TGTGCCTCCTGCGGACAGGGGGTCACTGAAGCTTTCTTT. Amino acids: CASCGQGVTEAFF.

The V call is TRBV3-1, the J call TRBJ2-7, with 7 bases that match TRBD2. V dropped 4 bases and J dropped 2; count of bases not matched to a gene: 5. Per germline, CDR1 LGHDT and CDR2 YNNKEL (reference sequence). This CDR3 comprises 14 residues. CDR3 sequence (DNA): TGTGCCAGCAGCCCGGGACTACTCCCCTACGAGCAGTACTTC. Its protein is CASSPGLLPYEQYF.

This clone was counted many times. The chain has TRBV6-2 or TRBV6-3 and TRBJ2-6; D gene uncertain. Germline CDR1 is MNHEY and CDR2 is SVGEGT. The ends were cut back, 2 bases at V and 0 bases at J, with 5 bases in the middle. The CDR3 runs 15 residues. The CDR3 loop reads CASSYDPSGANVLTF. The CDR3 DNA reads TGTGCCAGCAGTTACGACCCCTCTGGGGCCAACGTCCTGACTTTC.

This clone occurred many times. This CDR3 reads CATSGLAGTNEQFF. The CDR3 coding sequence is TGTGCCACCTCGGGACTAGCGGGAACGAATGAGCAGTTCTTC. The V call is TRBV24-1, the J call TRBJ2-1; 13 positions agree with TRBD2. Trimming cost V 9 bases and J 7 bases; bases outside gene matches: 5. This CDR3 has 14 residues. The germline CDR1 and CDR2 sequences are KGHDR and SFDVKD.

This clone was observed at least ten times. The V and J genes are TRBV3-1 and TRBJ1-6; D is possibly TRBD1 (5 bases). This CDR3 spans 14 amino acids. Trimming removed 1 base from V and 8 bases from J, with 9 bases in between. Germline CDR1 and CDR2: LGHDT and YNNKEL (reference sequence). The CDR3 DNA reads TGTGCCAGCAGCCAAGGGGAGACAGATTCACCCCTCCACTTT. Protein: CASSQGETDSPLHF.

This clone appeared many times. The chain combines TRBV5-4 with TRBJ2-2, with 11 bases aligning to TRBD1. The CDR3 spans 16 residues. Trimming removed 4 bases from V and 7 bases from J; junction bases left unmatched: 9. Germline loops: CDR1 SGHNT, CDR2 YYREEE (reference sequence). CDR3 DNA sequence: TGTGCCAGCAGCCGACCCGGGACAGGGGGGAACGGGGAGCTGTTTTTT. It specifies CASSRPGTGGNGELFF. The variable domain in full, completed from reference TRBV5-4 and TRBJ2-2, reads ETGVTQSPTHLIKTRGQQVTLRCSSQSGHNTVSWYQQALGQGPQFIFQYYREEENGRGNFPPRFSGLQFPNYSSELNVNALELDDSALYLCASSRPGTGGNGELFFGEGSRLTVL.

This clone was seen repeatedly, ten times or more. The genes are TRBV20-1 and TRBJ2-7; D is perhaps TRBD2 (7 bases). Trimming cost V 6 bases and J 6 bases, with 15 bases left between them. The CDR3 loop spans 12 amino acids. CDR1 DFQATT and CDR2 SNEGSKA come from the germline V gene (reference sequence). CDR3 sequence reads: CSAWTRGSEQYF. The CDR3 DNA follows: TGCAGTGCCTGGACTAGGGGGAGCGAGCAGTACTTC.

To note about this clone: The junction departs from the called germline gene at one end, perhaps through a read error. Other DNA sequences in this specimen translate into the identical CDR3. V gene TRBV20-1 combines with J gene TRBJ1-2; tentatively, D is TRBD1 (5 bases). Germline lookup yields CDR1 DFQATT and CDR2 SNEGSKA (reference sequence). The CDR3 has 14 amino acids. CDR3 DNA sequence: TGTAGTGCCCGAGTAACCAGGGAAGGCTATGGTTACACCTTC. Its protein is CSARVTREGYGYTF.

This clone was detected ten times or more. This rearrangement joins TRBV2 to TRBJ2-7; a weak D match, TRBD1 (6 bases). Trimming removed 0 bases from V and 3 bases from J, with 15 bases in between. The CDR3 loop spans 16 amino acids. Germline-derived CDR1 and CDR2 are SNHLY and FYNNEI. CDR3 nucleotides: TGTGCCAGCAGTGAAGCTGGGGGCAGGGTGCTCTACGAGCAGTACTTC. Its translation is CASSEAGGRVLYEQYF.

The chain couples TRBV4-2 to TRBJ2-1, with D possibly matching TRBD2 (6 bases). Trimming stripped 1 base from V and 4 bases from J, with 17 bases between. CDR1 is LGHNA and CDR2 is YNFKEQ in the germline V gene. The CDR3 length is 17 residues. The CDR3 DNA sequence: TGTGCCAGCAGCCAAGCTCGAGAGGGAGGTTTATACAATGAGCAGTTCTTC. Its translation: CASSQAREGGLYNEQFF.

This clone was counted at least ten times. This chain uses TRBV9 with TRBJ2-1, with D hard to call. Trimming removed 2 bases at V and 4 bases at J, with 7 bases between. The CDR3 consists of 13 residues. Germline V gene data show CDR1 as SGDLS and CDR2 as YYNGEE. The CDR3 region has the DNA TGTGCCAGCAGCGTTGGAAAATACAATGAGCAGTTCTTC. Residues: CASSVGKYNEQFF.

This clone has just a few counts. The junction departs from the called germline gene at one end, perhaps through a read error. The chain couples TRBV6-1 to TRBJ1-1, with TRBD1 identical over 7 bases. The CDR3 is 13 amino acids. Germline lookup yields CDR1 MNHNS and CDR2 SASEGT. Written as DNA, the CDR3 is TGTGCCAGCAGCGAAGATGGGACAGTGGAAGCTCTCTTT. Translating it yields CASSEDGTVEALF.

This clone occurred many times. This chain links TRBV6-2 or TRBV6-3 with TRBJ2-7, with D perhaps being TRBD1 or TRBD2 (5 bases each). V dropped 6 bases and J dropped 7 bases, with 25 bases sitting between them. Looked up from germline, CDR1 is MNHEY and CDR2 is SVGEGT. The CDR3 is 16 residues long. The chain's CDR3 is CASRSAGTGKVGEQYF. The CDR3 DNA is TGTGCCAGCAGATCTGCCGGGACCGGGAAGGTCGGGGAGCAGTACTTC.

This clone was seen ten or more times. V and J are TRBV7-8 and TRBJ2-7, with 11 bases lining up with TRBD2. The CDR3 sequence is 15 residues long. The V gene end was trimmed by 8 bases and the J gene end by 2 bases; junction bases not matched to a gene: 8. Germline V gene sequence: CDR1 SGHVS, CDR2 FQNEAQ. The CDR3 spells CASSLGTSGTYEQYF. The CDR3 region has the DNA TGTGCCAGCTCCCTAGGGACTAGCGGTACCTACGAGCAGTACTTC.

This clone has ten or more counts. The gene calls are TRBV7-2 and TRBJ2-1, with TRBD2 identical over 7 bases. The germline gives CDR1 SGHTA, CDR2 FQGNSA. Trimming removed 0 bases from V and 7 bases from J; junction bases left unmatched: 6. CDR3 length equals 15 residues. The CDR3 DNA sequence: TGTGCCAGCAGCTTAGCGGGAGGGATGGGGAATGAGCAGTTCTTC. The encoded protein is CASSLAGGMGNEQFF.

This clone was observed a few times. This clone may be a read error of a much larger clone one base away. V and J are TRBV3-1 and TRBJ2-5; D uncertain. CDR1 is LGHDT, CDR2 YNNKEL, per germline (reference sequence). The CDR3 runs 14 residues. The CDR3: CASSQDPAVETQHF. Written as DNA, the CDR3 is TGTGCCAGCAGCCAAGATCCGGCCGTGGAGACCCAGCACTTC.

The sample holds many counts of this clone. The V and J genes are TRBV12-3 or TRBV12-4 and TRBJ2-5, with TRBD1 as a possible D gene (6 bases). V lost 6 bases and J 5 bases, leaving 16 bases between the germline ends. This CDR3 spans 14 amino acids. CDR3: CASRPQGAQETQYF. DNA of the CDR3: TGTGCCAGCAGGCCACAGGGTGCGCAGGAGACCCAGTACTTC.